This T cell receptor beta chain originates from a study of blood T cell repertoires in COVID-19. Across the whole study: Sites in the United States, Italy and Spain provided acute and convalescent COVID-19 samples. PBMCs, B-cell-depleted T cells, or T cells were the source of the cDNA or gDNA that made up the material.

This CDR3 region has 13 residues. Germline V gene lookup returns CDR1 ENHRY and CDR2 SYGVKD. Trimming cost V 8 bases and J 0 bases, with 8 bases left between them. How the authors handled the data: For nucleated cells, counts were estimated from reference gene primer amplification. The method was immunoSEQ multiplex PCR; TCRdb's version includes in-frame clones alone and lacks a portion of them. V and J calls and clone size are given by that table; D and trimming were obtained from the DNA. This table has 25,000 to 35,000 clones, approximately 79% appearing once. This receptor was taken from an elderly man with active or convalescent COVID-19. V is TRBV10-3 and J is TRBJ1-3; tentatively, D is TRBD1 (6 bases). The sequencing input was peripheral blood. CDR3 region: CAIRTDSGNTIYF. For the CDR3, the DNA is TGTGCCATCCGGACAGACTCTGGAAACACCATATATTTT.